This T cell receptor beta chain was identified in a study of beta chain features in type 1 diabetes (dated by TCRdb to 2016 to 2018). Study-level background: Patients and healthy donors did not differ in mean age, gender distribution, total cell number or subset yield. In the study, recently diagnosed type 1 diabetes patients and matched healthy donors were compared on the TCRB repertoires of their sorted circulating CD4+ T cell subsets. A total of around 100 million sorted cells were examined across all samples, and RNA yield correlated strongly with the number of cells per subset. Regulatory and stem cell-like memory subsets were isolated from only 8 patients and roughly eight healthy donors, whereas naive and central memory subsets came from all 28 donors. What the authors observed across the whole study: Naive, central memory and regulatory TCRB repertoires appeared more similar among patients than among healthy donors. PCR might favor shorter templates, but patient and control samples were amplified and corrected together, so any skew would affect both groups equally. Fewer insertions and more nucleotide deletions at VDJ recombination sites were observed in patients with type 1 diabetes, implying thymic rearrangement abnormalities. A moderate but significant shortening of TCRB CDR3 length was observed in type 1 diabetes patients in all four CD4+ subsets. Because the HLA sub-analyses included only small numbers of individuals, any influence of HLA type on TCRB rearrangement was left unresolved. Because cDNA was sequenced instead of genomic DNA, highly expressing activated cells could be over-represented, though the groups showed no difference in activation or CD3 levels.

The cysteine opens and the phenylalanine closes a CDR3 of 15 amino acids. The CDR3 DNA has 45 bases and is translated from base 1. Based on the germline V gene, the CDR1 and CDR2 sequences are MNHNS and SASEGT. Compared with germline, V lacks 5 bases and J lacks 0 bases; bases without a gene match: 7. This clone was observed a few times. Its target antigen remains unknown. Per-nucleotide qualities are absent, and no much larger clonotype sits a single base away. The entire amount of isolated RNA was reverse transcribed using the High Capacity cDNA Reverse Transcription Kit, so the sequenced TCRB transcripts were expressed ones. Deep immunoSEQ sequencing was applied to naive, central memory and regulatory T cell samples, giving an average of about 3.6 million total reads per sample. Sorted cells were lysed in RLT buffer, and RNA was extracted using DNase-treated RNeasy Micro or Mini kits according to cell number. Each cell subset was processed separately to prevent cross-contamination, with patient and healthy donor samples processed together. Using the immunoSEQ multiplex PCR, TCRB sequences were amplified from cDNA into 87-bp fragments spanning the CDR3 region. Amplicons were sequenced on the Illumina HiSeq platform. The authors' pipeline ran thus. PCR bias was computationally corrected using synthetic template baselines, reads within Hamming distance 2 were collapsed, and singletons that could not be merged were discarded. Reads were aligned to IMGT to assign V, D and J genes, CDR3 length, and insertions or deletions at six rearrangement sites. Within each subset, clonotype counts were normalized to sorted cell number, after which true diversity and Gini coefficients were computed with the tcR R package. Repertoire sharing was quantified using the overlap coefficient calculated on TCRB nucleotide sequences. Out-of-frame TCRB sequences from naive cells were analyzed as a proxy for the pre-selection repertoire. TCRdb mirrors the immuneACCESS table, restricted to in-frame sequences. Some clones are absent from its copies; in checked studies, under half trace to an unresolved V gene, and the reason for the others is unknown. That table supplies the V and J calls and clone size; D and trimming were determined from the DNA. The sample yields more than 200,000 clones; roughly 17% were counted once. More than 0.075% of the sample goes to the ten largest clones.

A single peripheral blood draw of about 116 mL on average was collected from each donor into heparinised tubes. Using a panel that included CD45RO, CCR7, CD25, CD127, CD95 and CD27, naive, central memory, regulatory and stem cell-like memory CD4+ T cells were sorted on a BD FACSAria II. All sorted populations exceeded 95% purity. Right away, PBMCs were isolated by Lymphoprep density gradient centrifugation and were stained directly, with no culture step. To minimize batch effects, samples were stained and sorted in pairs, one healthy donor with one patient per experiment. The sequence joins TRBV6-1 to TRBJ2-7; the central 7 bases match TRBD2. Sequencing was carried out using naive CD4+ T cells from blood. The cell subset or site label, read with the paper, signifies: true naive CD4+ T cells. The TCR originated in a man aged 25 to 45 with type 1 diabetes. The sequenced DNA is TGTGCCAGCAGTCCCGGGACTACAAGCTCCTACGAGCAGTACTTC. Its amino acids are CASSPGTTSSYEQYF.